A selection of T cell receptor beta chains follows, all from one sample in a study of blood T cells in healthy people across ages. TCRdb re-derived calls from the 5' RACE reads in MiXCR, one entry per CDR3 protein. Of over 500,000 distinct CDR3 sequences in the sample, about a quarter were seen once. This same sample was also taken into another study, of T cells of mothers and their children.

Material for sequencing was blood. All receptors derive from a boy aged 2 to 10 in good health. Both conserved end residues are part of each CDR3. Each record gives: V gene, J gene, D gene, clone size, CDR3 protein, CDR3 DNA. A D gene is named only where the DNA matches it firmly. Clone size is given for some rows only: seen once, a few or many times, or a class if the clone is expanded.

V: TRBV20-1; J: TRBJ2-7; D: TRBD1; size: .; CDR3: CSASAPGQGSYEQYF; DNA: TGCAGTGCTAGTGCCCCGGGACAGGGATCCTACGAGCAGTACTTC
V: TRBV20-1; J: TRBJ2-1; D: .; size: many; CDR3: CSARVSETEQFF; DNA: TGCAGTGCTAGAGTTTCCGAGACTGAGCAGTTCTTC
V: TRBV6-5; J: TRBJ2-5; D: TRBD2; size: .; CDR3: CASSTWTSGGETQYF; DNA: TGTGCCAGCAGTACGTGGACTAGCGGGGGAGAGACCCAGTACTTC
V: TRBV7-3; J: TRBJ1-1; D: .; size: few; CDR3: CASSPGTSLNTEAFF; DNA: TGTGCCAGCAGCCCCGGGACATCCTTGAACACTGAAGCTTTCTTT
V: TRBV6-5; J: TRBJ2-2; D: .; size: few; CDR3: CASSYSGATTGELFF; DNA: TGTGCCAGCAGTTATTCAGGGGCAACAACCGGGGAGCTGTTTTTT
V: TRBV10-3; J: TRBJ2-1; D: .; size: many; CDR3: CATPIGNNEQFF; DNA: TGTGCCACTCCAATTGGCAACAATGAGCAGTTCTTC
V: TRBV25-1; J: TRBJ1-1; D: TRBD1; size: .; CDR3: CASGGTGVGEAFF; DNA: TGTGCCAGCGGCGGGACAGGGGTTGGTGAAGCTTTCTTT
V: TRBV29-1; J: TRBJ2-6; D: TRBD2; size: .; CDR3: CSVGGGAGANVLTF; DNA: TGCAGCGTTGGGGGGGGAGCTGGGGCCAACGTCCTGACTTTC
V: TRBV6-1; J: TRBJ1-5; D: .; size: .; CDR3: CASTGSNQPQHF; DNA: TGTGCCAGCACAGGGTCCAATCAGCCCCAGCATTTT
V: TRBV29-1; J: TRBJ2-3; D: .; size: .; CDR3: CSVLQESKTQYF; DNA: TGCAGCGTTTTGCAGGAGAGCAAAACGCAGTATTTT
V: TRBV5-1; J: TRBJ2-1; D: .; size: many; CDR3: CASSFRAGSNEQFF; DNA: TGCGCCAGCAGCTTCAGGGCCGGGAGCAATGAGCAGTTCTTC
V: TRBV9; J: TRBJ2-5; D: .; size: many; CDR3: CASSVGGGETQYF; DNA: TGTGCCAGCAGCGTAGGTGGAGGCGAGACCCAGTACTTC
V: TRBV4-3; J: TRBJ1-2; D: .; size: few; CDR3: CASSQDGNYGYTF; DNA: TGCGCCAGCAGCCAGGACGGTAACTATGGCTACACCTTC
V: TRBV10-1; J: TRBJ2-7; D: .; size: .; CDR3: CASSEYLSYEQYF; DNA: TGCGCCAGCAGTGAGTATCTTTCCTACGAGCAGTACTTC
V: TRBV13; J: TRBJ1-3; D: .; size: few; CDR3: CASSFGTPSSGNTIYF; DNA: TGTGCCAGCAGCTTTGGGACTCCTTCCTCTGGAAACACCATATATTTT
V: TRBV30; J: TRBJ1-2; D: .; size: .; CDR3: CAWRLTVSAGYTF; DNA: TGTGCCTGGAGGCTCACAGTGTCGGCCGGCTACACCTTC
V: TRBV2; J: TRBJ2-1; D: TRBD1; size: once; CDR3: CASSEDRDNEQFF; DNA: TGTGCCAGCAGTGAGGACAGGGACAATGAGCAGTTCTTC
V: TRBV29-1; J: TRBJ2-1; D: .; size: .; CDR3: CSVDSFSYNEQFF; DNA: TGCAGCGTGGACAGCTTTTCCTACAATGAGCAGTTCTTC
V: TRBV3-1; J: TRBJ1-1; D: .; size: .; CDR3: CASSQGGTGNTETFF; DNA: TGTGCCAGCAGCCAAGGTGGGACGGGGAACACTGAAACTTTCTTT
V: TRBV18; J: TRBJ1-3; D: .; size: few; CDR3: CASSPALRAHQGGNTIYF; DNA: TGTGCCAGCTCACCCGCCTTACGTGCCCACCAAGGGGGAAACACCATATATTTT
V: TRBV7-9; J: TRBJ2-5; D: .; size: few; CDR3: CASSDAGWQETQYF; DNA: TGTGCCAGCAGCGACGCGGGGTGGCAAGAGACCCAGTACTTC
V: TRBV20-1; J: TRBJ2-3; D: TRBD2; size: .; CDR3: CSATLAGGADTQYF; DNA: TGCAGTGCCACACTAGCGGGAGGGGCAGATACGCAGTATTTT
V: TRBV18; J: TRBJ1-1; D: TRBD1; size: few; CDR3: CASSLAVGQGNTEAFF; DNA: TGTGCCAGCTCACTGGCGGTGGGACAGGGGAACACTGAAGCTTTCTTT
V: TRBV15; J: TRBJ2-1; D: .; size: .; CDR3: CATSMPRIGVIYEQFF; DNA: TGTGCCACCAGCATGCCGAGGATAGGAGTTATCTATGAGCAGTTCTTC
V: TRBV2; J: TRBJ2-7; D: .; size: .; CDR3: CASSNEPRGEQYF; DNA: TGTGCCAGCAGTAATGAGCCTAGGGGCGAGCAGTACTTC
V: TRBV20-1; J: TRBJ2-1; D: TRBD2; size: once; CDR3: CSARTSGGSRNEQFF; DNA: TGCAGTGCTAGGACTAGCGGGGGGTCACGCAATGAGCAGTTCTTC
V: TRBV6-5; J: TRBJ2-7; D: .; size: .; CDR3: CASSIGPYSYEQYF; DNA: TGTGCCAGCAGTATCGGGCCGTACTCCTACGAGCAGTACTTC
V: TRBV2; J: TRBJ1-2; D: TRBD1; size: .; CDR3: CASNLLQGAVNGYTF; DNA: TGTGCCAGCAACCTGCTACAGGGGGCTGTGAATGGCTACACCTTC
V: TRBV9; J: TRBJ1-3; D: .; size: .; CDR3: CASSVPGTIYF; DNA: TGTGCCAGCAGCGTACCTGGGACCATATATTTT
V: TRBV4-2; J: TRBJ2-2; D: .; size: few; CDR3: CASSQDIAEISNTGELFF; DNA: TGTGCCAGCAGCCAAGACATAGCGGAAATATCGAACACCGGGGAGCTGTTTTTT
V: TRBV6-5; J: TRBJ2-7; D: TRBD2; size: few; CDR3: CASSYWRTSGGYEQYF; DNA: TGTGCCAGCAGTTACTGGAGGACTAGCGGGGGCTACGAGCAGTACTTC
V: TRBV3-1; J: TRBJ1-2; D: TRBD1; size: few; CDR3: CASRAGGAPNGYTF; DNA: TGTGCCAGCAGGGCAGGGGGCGCCCCGAATGGCTACACCTTC
V: TRBV15; J: TRBJ1-1; D: .; size: few; CDR3: CATSSPPKGNTEAFF; DNA: TGTGCCACCAGCAGCCCCCCGAAGGGGAACACTGAAGCTTTCTTT
V: TRBV7-2; J: TRBJ2-7; D: TRBD1; size: few; CDR3: CASSLGWTGTLGGQYF; DNA: TGTGCCAGCAGCCTAGGCTGGACAGGGACGCTAGGAGGGCAGTACTTC
V: TRBV7-8; J: TRBJ2-6; D: .; size: .; CDR3: CASSFRGANVLTF; DNA: TGTGCCAGCAGCTTTCGTGGGGCCAACGTCCTGACTTTC
V: TRBV13; J: TRBJ1-1; D: .; size: few; CDR3: CASSLGRGGMNTEAFF; DNA: TGTGCCAGCAGCTTAGGCCGGGGGGGAATGAACACTGAAGCTTTCTTT
V: TRBV29-1; J: TRBJ2-7; D: .; size: .; CDR3: CSVEGHSGHSYEQYF; DNA: TGCAGCGTTGAAGGTCATAGCGGCCACTCCTACGAGCAGTACTTC
V: TRBV2; J: TRBJ2-2; D: TRBD2; size: .; CDR3: CASSVTGTSSFGELFF; DNA: TGTGCCAGCAGTGTGACCGGGACTAGCTCTTTCGGGGAGCTGTTTTTT
V: TRBV5-5; J: TRBJ1-1; D: TRBD1; size: .; CDR3: CASSLGTGYGAFF; DNA: TGTGCCAGCAGCTTGGGGACAGGGTACGGAGCTTTCTTT
V: TRBV20-1; J: TRBJ2-4; D: .; size: few; CDR3: CSARDRLANKNIQYF; DNA: TGCAGTGCTAGAGATCGGCTAGCGAACAAAAACATTCAGTACTTC
V: TRBV7-3; J: TRBJ2-2; D: TRBD2; size: .; CDR3: CASSTSGGDTGELFF; DNA: TGTGCCAGCAGCACTAGCGGGGGGGACACCGGGGAGCTGTTTTTT
V: TRBV7-9; J: TRBJ1-2; D: .; size: .; CDR3: CASSLAAHYTF; DNA: TGCGCCAGCAGCTTAGCAGCCCACTACACCTTC
V: TRBV6-1; J: TRBJ2-5; D: .; size: few; CDR3: CASSSNQGKETQYF; DNA: TGTGCCAGCAGTTCAAATCAGGGGAAAGAGACCCAGTACTTC
V: TRBV7-2; J: TRBJ2-2; D: TRBD2; size: few; CDR3: CASSQPGLGDAGELFF; DNA: TGTGCCAGCAGTCAACCGGGACTAGGCGATGCCGGGGAGCTGTTTTTT
V: TRBV7-2; J: TRBJ1-3; D: TRBD1; size: once; CDR3: CASSPSSGQGSGNTIYF; DNA: TGTGCCAGCAGCCCGAGCTCGGGACAGGGCTCTGGAAACACCATATATTTT
V: TRBV11-2; J: TRBJ2-7; D: TRBD2; size: .; CDR3: CASSLDMGLAGAWGNEQYF; DNA: TGTGCCAGCAGCTTAGATATGGGACTAGCGGGGGCCTGGGGGAACGAGCAGTACTTC
V: TRBV29-1; J: TRBJ2-5; D: .; size: .; CDR3: CSVTGGGETQYF; DNA: TGCAGCGTTACAGGGGGGGGAGAGACCCAGTACTTC
V: TRBV7-2; J: TRBJ1-1; D: TRBD1; size: .; CDR3: CASSLRWDREVLF; DNA: TGTGCCAGCAGTTTACGGTGGGACAGGGAGGTCCTTTTT